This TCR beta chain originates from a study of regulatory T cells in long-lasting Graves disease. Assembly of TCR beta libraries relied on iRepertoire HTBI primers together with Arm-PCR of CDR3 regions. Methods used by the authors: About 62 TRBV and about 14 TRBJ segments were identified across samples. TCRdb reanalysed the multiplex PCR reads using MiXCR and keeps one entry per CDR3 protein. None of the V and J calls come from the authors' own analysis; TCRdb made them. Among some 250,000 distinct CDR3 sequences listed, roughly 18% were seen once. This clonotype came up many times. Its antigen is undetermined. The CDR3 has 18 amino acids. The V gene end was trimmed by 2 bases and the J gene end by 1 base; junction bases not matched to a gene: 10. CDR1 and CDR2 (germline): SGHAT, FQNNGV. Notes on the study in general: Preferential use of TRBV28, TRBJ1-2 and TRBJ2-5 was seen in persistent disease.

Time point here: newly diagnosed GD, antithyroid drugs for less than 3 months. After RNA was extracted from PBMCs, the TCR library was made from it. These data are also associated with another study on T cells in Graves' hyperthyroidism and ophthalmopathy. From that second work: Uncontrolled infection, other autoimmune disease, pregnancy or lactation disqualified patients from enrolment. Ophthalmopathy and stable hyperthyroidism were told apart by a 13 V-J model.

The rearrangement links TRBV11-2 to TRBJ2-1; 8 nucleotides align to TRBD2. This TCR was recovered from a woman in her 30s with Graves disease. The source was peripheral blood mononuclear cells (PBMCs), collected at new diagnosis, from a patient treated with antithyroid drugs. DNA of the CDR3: TGTGCCAGCAGCTTACATAGCGGGGACTCGGGGTCCTACAATGAGCAGTTCTTC. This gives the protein CASSLHSGDSGSYNEQFF.